The subject of this entry is one T cell receptor beta chain. Its target antigen remains unknown. No much larger clonotype is one base removed from it; base qualities were not supplied. This specimen belongs to a study of OX40 agonist ivuxolimab in advanced cancers. Turning to the overall study: Ivuxolimab was a fully human IgG2 agonistic monoclonal antibody targeting the costimulatory receptor OX40 (CD134). Intravenous ivuxolimab was administered to patients every 2 weeks at six dose levels: 0.01, 0.1, 0.3, 1.5, 3 and 10 mg/kg. Among the roughly 52 dose-escalation patients, around 19 had hepatocellular carcinoma, roughly 15 melanoma, 9 renal cell carcinoma and 9 head and neck cancer. In the dose-escalation cohort, about four fifths of patients were male, and the mean age was roughly 56 years with a range of roughly 20 to 80. Patients were allowed to have had prior anti-PD-1, anti-PD-L1 or anti-CTLA-4 therapy, and approximately 40% of the dose-escalation patients had been treated with checkpoint inhibitors. Partial responses occurred in three dose-escalation patients, of whom one had hepatocellular carcinoma and two had cutaneous melanoma. Peripheral TCRbeta sequencing was intended to test whether TCR sequence diversity was altered and clonal T-cell expansion was caused by ivuxolimab. The monotherapy dose-escalation portion (N ≈ 50 patients) of the phase I ivuxolimab trial is reported in the paper. On the study overall, not on this receptor specifically: Partial responders in the 0.1-3.0 mg/kg groups had among the lowest normalized peripheral clonal expansion, especially among CD8+ T cells. After ivuxolimab, expanded clones were on average more numerous among CD8+ T cells than among CD4+ T cells. Low levels of normalized T-cell clonal expansion were also seen in some patients who did not respond. The antigen specificity of the peripheral T cells that underwent clonal expansion was not determined. At doses from 0.1 to 3.0 mg/kg, clonal expansion was seen in both CD4+ and CD8+ blood T cells between baseline and week 6.

For sequencing of the TCRbeta CDR3 region, genomic DNA was extracted from the sorted cells. The immunoSEQ Assay was used to sequence the TCRbeta CDR3 regions. The source is immuneACCESS, and TCRdb retained only in-frame sequences with V and J called. Part of the clones is not carried over; for the studies checked, unresolved V genes explain less than half of this, and the remainder is unexplained. Across this sample there are 90,000 to 150,000 clones, with over 75% seen only once. About 0.55% of the sample lies in the top ten. From cysteine to phenylalanine, the CDR3 is 16 amino acids long. Of all the DNA, just the CDR3 is kept, 48 bases in frame from base 1. The V and J ends are trimmed by 11 bases and 5 bases, leaving 27 bases between them. CDR1 and CDR2 are read off the germline V gene (reference sequence) as LNHNV and YYDKDF. Patients with a history of autoimmune disease or receiving systemic immunosuppression were excluded from the trial. Peripheral blood for TCR sequencing was collected from all dose cohorts at baseline, on cycle 4 day 1, and on cycle 7 day 1. The samples were taken from a phase I, first-in-human, multicenter, open-label dose-escalation trial of ivuxolimab. Adults with locally advanced or metastatic melanoma, renal cell carcinoma, hepatocellular carcinoma or head and neck squamous cell carcinoma were enrolled in the trial. Before TCR sequencing, CD4+ T cells and CD8+ T cells from peripheral blood were sorted into separate populations.

The rearrangement joined TRBV15 to TRBJ2-5; the D gene is perhaps TRBD1 or TRBD2, each of them matching over 5 bases. The source material was CD4+ or CD8+ T cells sorted from blood, sampled in a trial of the OX40 agonist ivuxolimab. The clonotype was recovered from an adult with an advanced solid tumor such as melanoma, head and neck, liver or kidney cancer. The nucleotides are TGTGCCTCTCAGGCCGGTCGGTCGGGGCTTGGGGAGACCCAGTACTTC. It is translated as CASQAGRSGLGETQYF.